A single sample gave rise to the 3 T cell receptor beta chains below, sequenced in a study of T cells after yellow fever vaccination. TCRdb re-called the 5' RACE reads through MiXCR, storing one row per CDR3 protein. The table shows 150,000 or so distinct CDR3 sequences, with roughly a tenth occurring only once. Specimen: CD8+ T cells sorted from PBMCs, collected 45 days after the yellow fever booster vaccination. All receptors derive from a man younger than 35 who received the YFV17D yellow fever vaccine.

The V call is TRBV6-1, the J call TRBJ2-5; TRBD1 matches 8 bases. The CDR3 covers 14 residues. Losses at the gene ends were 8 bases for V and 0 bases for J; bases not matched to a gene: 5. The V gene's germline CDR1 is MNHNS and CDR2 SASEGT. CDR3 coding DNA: TGTGCCAGCGGCCTACAGGGGGACCAAGAGACCCAGTACTTC. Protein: CASGLQGDQETQYF.

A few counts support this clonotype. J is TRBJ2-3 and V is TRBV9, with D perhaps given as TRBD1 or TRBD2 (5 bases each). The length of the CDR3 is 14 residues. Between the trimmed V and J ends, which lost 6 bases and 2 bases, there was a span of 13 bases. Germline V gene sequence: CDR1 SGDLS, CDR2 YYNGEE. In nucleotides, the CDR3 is TGTGCCAGCACCCGAGGGGTGGTCACAGATACGCAGTATTTT. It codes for CASTRGVVTDTQYF.

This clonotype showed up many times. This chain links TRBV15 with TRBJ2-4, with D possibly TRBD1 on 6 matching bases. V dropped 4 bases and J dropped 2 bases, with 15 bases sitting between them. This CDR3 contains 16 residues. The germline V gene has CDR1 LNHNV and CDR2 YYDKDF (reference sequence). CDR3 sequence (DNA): TGTGCCACCAGCATATATCGGGACAAACCCAAAAACATTCAGTACTTC. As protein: CATSIYRDKPKNIQYF.